What follows describes a single T cell receptor (beta chain). The data derive from a study of shared clonotypes between healthy human individuals. The method was immunoSEQ multiplex PCR; TCRdb's version includes in-frame clones alone and lacks a portion of them. The sample has 1 million to 1.3 million clones, approximately 80% seen once. The source of this sequence is a young man in good health. Some clones in this sample may be carry-over from other donors' samples. The source material was memory CD4+ T cells from PBMCs. Regarding subset: CD45RA-negative fraction.

CDR3 nucleotide sequence: TGTGCCAGCAGCCCCTCGAGCAGCCCCACCTACGAGCAGTACTTC. Residues: CASSPSSSPTYEQYF. The chain carries TRBV4-2 and TRBJ2-7; D remains ambiguous. The CDR3 is 15 amino acids. V was trimmed by 4 bases and J by 2 bases, leaving 15 bases between them. CDR1 and CDR2 from the germline V gene are LGHNA and YNFKEQ.